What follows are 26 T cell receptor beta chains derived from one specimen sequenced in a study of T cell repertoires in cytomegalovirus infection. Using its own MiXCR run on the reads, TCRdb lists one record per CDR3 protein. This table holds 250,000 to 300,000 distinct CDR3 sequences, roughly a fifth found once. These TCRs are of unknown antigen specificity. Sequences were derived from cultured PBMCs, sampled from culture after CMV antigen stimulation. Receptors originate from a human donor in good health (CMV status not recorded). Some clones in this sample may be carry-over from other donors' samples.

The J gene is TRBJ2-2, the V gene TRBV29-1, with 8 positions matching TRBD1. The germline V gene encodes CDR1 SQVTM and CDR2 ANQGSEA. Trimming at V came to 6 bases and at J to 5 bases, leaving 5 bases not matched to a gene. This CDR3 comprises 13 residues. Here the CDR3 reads CSVRTGLTGELFF. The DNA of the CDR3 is TGCAGCGTGCGGACAGGGTTAACCGGGGAGCTGTTTTTT.

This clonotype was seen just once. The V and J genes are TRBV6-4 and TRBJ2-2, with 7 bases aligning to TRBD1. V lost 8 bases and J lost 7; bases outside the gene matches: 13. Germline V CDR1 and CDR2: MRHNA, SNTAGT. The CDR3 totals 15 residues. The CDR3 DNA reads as TGTGCCAGCGGTCGGACAGGTGATAACGTCGGGGAGCTGTTTTTT. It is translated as CASGRTGDNVGELFF.

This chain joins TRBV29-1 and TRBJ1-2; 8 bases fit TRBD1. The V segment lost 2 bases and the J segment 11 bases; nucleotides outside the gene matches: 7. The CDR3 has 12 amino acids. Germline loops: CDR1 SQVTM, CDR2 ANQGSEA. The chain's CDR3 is CSVEIPGGAYTF. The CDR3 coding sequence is TGCAGCGTTGAAATCCCAGGGGGCGCGTACACCTTC.

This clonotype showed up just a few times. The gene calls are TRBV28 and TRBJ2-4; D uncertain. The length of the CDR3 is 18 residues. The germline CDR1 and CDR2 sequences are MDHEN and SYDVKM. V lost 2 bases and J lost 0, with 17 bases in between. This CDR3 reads CASSLRPPDSLAKNIQYF. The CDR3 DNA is TGTGCCAGCAGTTTACGACCCCCCGATTCACTAGCCAAAAACATTCAGTACTTC.

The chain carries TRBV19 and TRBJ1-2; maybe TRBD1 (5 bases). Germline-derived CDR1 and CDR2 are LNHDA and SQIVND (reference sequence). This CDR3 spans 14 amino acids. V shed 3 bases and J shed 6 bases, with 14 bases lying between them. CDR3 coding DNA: TGTGCCAGTAGTATCTCCAGGGATGAAGATGGCTACACCTTC. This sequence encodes CASSISRDEDGYTF.

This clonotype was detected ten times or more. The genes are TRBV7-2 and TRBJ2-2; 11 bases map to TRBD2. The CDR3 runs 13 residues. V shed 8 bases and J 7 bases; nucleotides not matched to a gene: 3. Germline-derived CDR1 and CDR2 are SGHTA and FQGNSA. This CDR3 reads CASALAGGGELFF. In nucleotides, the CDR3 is TGTGCCAGCGCGCTAGCGGGAGGCGGGGAGCTGTTTTTT.

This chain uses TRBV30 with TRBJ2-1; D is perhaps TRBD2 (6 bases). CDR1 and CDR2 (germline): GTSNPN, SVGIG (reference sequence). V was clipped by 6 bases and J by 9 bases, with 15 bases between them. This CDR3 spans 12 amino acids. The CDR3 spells CACSLGGFEQFF. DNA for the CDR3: TGTGCCTGCTCCCTTGGAGGGTTTGAGCAGTTCTTC.

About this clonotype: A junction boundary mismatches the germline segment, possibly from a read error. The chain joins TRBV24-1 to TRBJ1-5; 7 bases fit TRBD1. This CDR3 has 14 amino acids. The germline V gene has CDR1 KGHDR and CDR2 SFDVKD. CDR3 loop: CATSSGGGNQPQHF. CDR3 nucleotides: TGTGCCACCAGTTCAGGGGGTGGCAATCAGCCCCAACATTTT.

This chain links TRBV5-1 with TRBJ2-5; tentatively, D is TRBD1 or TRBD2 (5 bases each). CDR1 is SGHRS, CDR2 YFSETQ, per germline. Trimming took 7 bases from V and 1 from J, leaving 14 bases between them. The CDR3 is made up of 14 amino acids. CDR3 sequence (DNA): TGCGCCAGCCAACGGGACGGCGCCCAAGAGACCCAGTACTTC. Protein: CASQRDGAQETQYF.

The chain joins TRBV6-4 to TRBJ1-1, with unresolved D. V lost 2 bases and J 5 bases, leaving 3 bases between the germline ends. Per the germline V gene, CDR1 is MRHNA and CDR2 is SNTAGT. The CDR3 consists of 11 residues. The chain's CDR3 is CASSDGTEAFF. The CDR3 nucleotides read TGTGCCAGCAGTGACGGTACTGAAGCTTTCTTT.

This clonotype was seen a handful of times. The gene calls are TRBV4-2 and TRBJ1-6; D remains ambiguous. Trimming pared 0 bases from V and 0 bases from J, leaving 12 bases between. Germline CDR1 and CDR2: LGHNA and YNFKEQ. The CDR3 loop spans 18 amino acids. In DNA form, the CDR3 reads TGTGCCAGCAGCCAAGATGGGTCTGAGAGCTCCTATAATTCACCCCTCCACTTT. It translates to CASSQDGSESSYNSPLHF.

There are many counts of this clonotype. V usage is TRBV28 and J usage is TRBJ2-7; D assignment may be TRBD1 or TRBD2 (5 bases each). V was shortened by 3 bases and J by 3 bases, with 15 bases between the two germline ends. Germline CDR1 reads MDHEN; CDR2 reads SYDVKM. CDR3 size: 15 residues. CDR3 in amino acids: CASSFEGRINYEQYF. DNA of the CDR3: TGTGCCAGCAGTTTTGAGGGACGGATAAACTACGAGCAGTACTTC.

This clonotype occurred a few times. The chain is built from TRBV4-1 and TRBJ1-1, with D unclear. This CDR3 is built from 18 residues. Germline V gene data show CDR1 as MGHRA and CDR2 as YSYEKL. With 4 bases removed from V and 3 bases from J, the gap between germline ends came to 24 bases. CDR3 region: CASSLFPASIERDTEAFF. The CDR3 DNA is TGCGCCAGCAGCCTGTTCCCCGCGTCCATAGAGCGGGACACTGAAGCTTTCTTT.

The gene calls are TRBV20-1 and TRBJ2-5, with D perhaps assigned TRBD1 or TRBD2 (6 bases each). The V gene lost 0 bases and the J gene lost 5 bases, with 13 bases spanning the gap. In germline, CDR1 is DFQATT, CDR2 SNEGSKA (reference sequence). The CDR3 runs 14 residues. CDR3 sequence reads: CSARDQGRSETQYF. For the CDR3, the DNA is TGCAGTGCTAGAGATCAGGGGAGGAGTGAGACCCAGTACTTC.

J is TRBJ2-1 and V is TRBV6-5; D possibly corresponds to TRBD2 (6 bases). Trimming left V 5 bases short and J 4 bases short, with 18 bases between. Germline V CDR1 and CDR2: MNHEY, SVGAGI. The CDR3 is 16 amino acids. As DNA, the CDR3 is TGTGCCAGCAGTGCCCGGGGGAGCGGCGCGTACAATGAGCAGTTCTTC. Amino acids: CASSARGSGAYNEQFF.

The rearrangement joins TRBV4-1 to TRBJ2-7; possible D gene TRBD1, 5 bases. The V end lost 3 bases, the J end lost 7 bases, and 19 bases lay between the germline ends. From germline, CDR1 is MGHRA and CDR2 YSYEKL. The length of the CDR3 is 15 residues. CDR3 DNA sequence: TGCGCCAGCAGCCATTCACCCCCCACAGGTCCAGAGCAGTACTTC. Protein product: CASSHSPPTGPEQYF.

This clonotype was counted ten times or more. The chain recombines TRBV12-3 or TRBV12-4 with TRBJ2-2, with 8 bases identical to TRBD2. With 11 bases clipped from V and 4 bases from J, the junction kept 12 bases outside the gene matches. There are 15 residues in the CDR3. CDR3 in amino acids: CAGFSGRGGTGELFF. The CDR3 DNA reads TGTGCCGGTTTCAGCGGGAGAGGGGGCACCGGGGAGCTGTTTTTT.

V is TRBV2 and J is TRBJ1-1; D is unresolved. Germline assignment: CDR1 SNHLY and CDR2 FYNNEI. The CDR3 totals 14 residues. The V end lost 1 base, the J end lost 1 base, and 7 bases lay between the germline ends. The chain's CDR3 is CASSEVAGNTEAFF. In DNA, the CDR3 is TGTGCCAGCAGTGAAGTCGCGGGGAACACTGAAGCTTTCTTT.

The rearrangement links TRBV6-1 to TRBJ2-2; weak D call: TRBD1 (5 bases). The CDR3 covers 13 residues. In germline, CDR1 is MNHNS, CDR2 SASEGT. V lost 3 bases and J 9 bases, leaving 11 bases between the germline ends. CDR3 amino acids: CASSDERGWELFF. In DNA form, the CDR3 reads TGTGCCAGCAGTGATGAAAGGGGCTGGGAGCTGTTTTTT.

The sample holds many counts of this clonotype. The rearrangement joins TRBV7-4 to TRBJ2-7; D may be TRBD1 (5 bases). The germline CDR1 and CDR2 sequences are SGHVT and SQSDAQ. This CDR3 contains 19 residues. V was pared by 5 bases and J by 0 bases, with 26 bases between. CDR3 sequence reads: CASSQTAAGLMCPSYEQYF. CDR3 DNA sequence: TGTGCCAGCAGCCAGACTGCGGCAGGGCTAATGTGCCCCTCCTACGAGCAGTACTTC. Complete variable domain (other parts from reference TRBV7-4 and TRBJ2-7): GAGVSQSPRYKVAKRGRDVALRCDSISGHVTLYWYRQTLGQGSEVLTYSQSDAQRDKSGRPSGRFSAERPERSVSTLKIQRTEQGDSAVYLCASSQTAAGLMCPSYEQYFGPGTRLTVT.

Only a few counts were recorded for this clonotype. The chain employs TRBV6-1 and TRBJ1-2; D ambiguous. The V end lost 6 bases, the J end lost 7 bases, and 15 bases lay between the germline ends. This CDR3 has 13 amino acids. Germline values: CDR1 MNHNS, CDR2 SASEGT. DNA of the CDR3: TGTGCCAGCAGACCCCGCTTGTTCGGTGGCTACACCTTC. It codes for CASRPRLFGGYTF.

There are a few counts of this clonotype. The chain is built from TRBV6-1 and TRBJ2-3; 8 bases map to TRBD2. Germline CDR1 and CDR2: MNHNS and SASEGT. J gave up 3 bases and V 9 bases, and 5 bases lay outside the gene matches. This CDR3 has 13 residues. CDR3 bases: TGTGCCAGTCTCGGGACTAGAACAGATACGCAGTATTTT. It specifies CASLGTRTDTQYF.

The CDR3 sequence: CASSDRGQEQFF. The CDR3, as DNA: TGTGCCAGCAGTGATCGGGGACAGGAGCAGTTCTTC. The V call is TRBV25-1, the J call TRBJ2-1, with TRBD1 matching over 7 bases. Germline trimming cut 3 bases from V and 10 bases from J; bases unmatched to any gene: 3. The CDR3 extends over 12 amino acids. Germline V gives CDR1 MGHDK, CDR2 SYGVNS.

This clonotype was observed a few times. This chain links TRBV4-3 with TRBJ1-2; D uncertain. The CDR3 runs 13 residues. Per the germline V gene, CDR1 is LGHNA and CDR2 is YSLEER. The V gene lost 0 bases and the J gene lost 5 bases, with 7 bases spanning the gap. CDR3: CASSQDGGYGYTF. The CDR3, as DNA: TGCGCCAGCAGCCAAGATGGCGGGTATGGCTACACCTTC.

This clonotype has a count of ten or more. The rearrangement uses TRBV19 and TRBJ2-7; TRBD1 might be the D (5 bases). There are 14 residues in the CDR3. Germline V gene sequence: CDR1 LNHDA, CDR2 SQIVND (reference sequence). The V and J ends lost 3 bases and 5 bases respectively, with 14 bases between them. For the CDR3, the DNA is TGTGCCAGTAGTATCGGCCCCGGCAGGGACGAGCAGTACTTC. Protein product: CASSIGPGRDEQYF.

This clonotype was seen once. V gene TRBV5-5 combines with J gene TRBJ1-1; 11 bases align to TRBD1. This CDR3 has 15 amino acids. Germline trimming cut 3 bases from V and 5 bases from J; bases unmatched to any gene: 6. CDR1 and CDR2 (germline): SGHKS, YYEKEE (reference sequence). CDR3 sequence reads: CASSSLGQGGTEAFF. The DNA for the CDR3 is TGTGCCAGCAGCTCCCTGGGACAGGGGGGGACTGAAGCTTTCTTT.